This TCR beta chain appears in the sequencing data of a study of CD8 T cells in ankylosing spondylitis. Quantitative 5'-RACE was performed with molecular barcodes, and it yielded the TCR beta libraries. Using its own MiXCR run on the 5' RACE reads, TCRdb lists one record per CDR3 protein. The sample shows 350,000 or so distinct CDR3 sequences, roughly 14% of them seen only once. Unmatched junction bases numbered 6, after V lost 8 bases and J lost 4 bases. This CDR3 has 13 amino acids. Germline loops: CDR1 MNHNS, CDR2 SASEGT. Study-level points and caveats: Disease-associated clones were reportedly significantly overrepresented in matched ankylosing spondylitis synovial fluid.

Worth noting for this clonotype: Its cognate antigen is unknown.

This receptor was identified in a male donor with ankylosing spondylitis or in good health (not recorded which). The chain couples TRBV6-1 to TRBJ1-1; 8 positions agree with TRBD1. Sequenced input: blood, either unsorted or a sorted T cell fraction (not recorded which). Written as DNA, the CDR3 is TGTGCCAGCTACAGGGGGGTCTTCACTGAAGCTTTCTTT. This gives the protein CASYRGVFTEAFF.